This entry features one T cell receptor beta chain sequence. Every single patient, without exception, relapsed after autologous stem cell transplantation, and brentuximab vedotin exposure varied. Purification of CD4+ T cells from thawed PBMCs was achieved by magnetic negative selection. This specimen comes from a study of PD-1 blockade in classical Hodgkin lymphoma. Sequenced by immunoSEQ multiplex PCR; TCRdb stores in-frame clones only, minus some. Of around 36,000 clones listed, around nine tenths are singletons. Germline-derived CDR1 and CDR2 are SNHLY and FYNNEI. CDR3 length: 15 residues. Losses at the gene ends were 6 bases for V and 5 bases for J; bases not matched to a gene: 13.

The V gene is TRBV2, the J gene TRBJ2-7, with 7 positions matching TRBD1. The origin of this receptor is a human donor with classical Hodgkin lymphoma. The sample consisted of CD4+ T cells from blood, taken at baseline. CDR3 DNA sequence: TGTGCCAGCAGCCCTTTACGACAGGGAGTCAACGAGCAGTACTTC. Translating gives CASSPLRQGVNEQYF.